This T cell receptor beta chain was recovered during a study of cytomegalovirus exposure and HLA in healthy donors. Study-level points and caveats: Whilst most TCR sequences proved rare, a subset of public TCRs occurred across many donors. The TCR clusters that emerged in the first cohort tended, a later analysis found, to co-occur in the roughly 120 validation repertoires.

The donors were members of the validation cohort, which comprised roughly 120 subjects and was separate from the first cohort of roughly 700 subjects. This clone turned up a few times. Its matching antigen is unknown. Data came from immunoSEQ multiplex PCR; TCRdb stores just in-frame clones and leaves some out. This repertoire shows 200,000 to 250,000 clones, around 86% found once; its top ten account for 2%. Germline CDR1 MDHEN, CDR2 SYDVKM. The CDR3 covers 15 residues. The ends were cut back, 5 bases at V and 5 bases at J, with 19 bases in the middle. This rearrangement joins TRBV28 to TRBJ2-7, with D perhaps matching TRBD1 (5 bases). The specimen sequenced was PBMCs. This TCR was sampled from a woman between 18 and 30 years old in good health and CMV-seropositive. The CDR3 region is CASSPRGSLANEQYF. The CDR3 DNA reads TGTGCCAGCAGTCCTAGGGGATCCCTCGCTAACGAGCAGTACTTC.